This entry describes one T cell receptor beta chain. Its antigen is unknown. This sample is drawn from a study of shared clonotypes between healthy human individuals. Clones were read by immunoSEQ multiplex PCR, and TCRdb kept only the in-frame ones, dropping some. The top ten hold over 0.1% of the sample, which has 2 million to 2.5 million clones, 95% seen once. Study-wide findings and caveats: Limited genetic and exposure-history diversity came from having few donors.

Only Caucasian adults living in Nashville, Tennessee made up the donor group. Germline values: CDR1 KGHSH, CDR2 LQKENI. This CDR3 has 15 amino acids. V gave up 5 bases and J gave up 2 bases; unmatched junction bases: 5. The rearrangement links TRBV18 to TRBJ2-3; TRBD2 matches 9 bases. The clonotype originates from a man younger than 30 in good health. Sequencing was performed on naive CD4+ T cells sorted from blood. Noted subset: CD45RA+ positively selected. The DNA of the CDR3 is TGTGCCAGCTCAGGTAGCGGGGGAAACACAGATACGCAGTATTTT. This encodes CASSGSGGNTDTQYF.